The clone carrying this T cell receptor beta chain was counted a single time. No antigen is known for it. The donors were members of the roughly 130-subject validation cohort (separate from the approximately 670-subject first cohort). Repertoires were generated with immunoSEQ multiplex PCR, while TCRdb's copy carries only in-frame clones and drops some. The sample lists approximately 200,000 clones, approximately 80% seen once, with roughly 7% in the top ten. The record originates from a study of cytomegalovirus exposure and HLA in healthy donors. V lost 3 bases and J 2 bases, leaving 8 bases between the germline ends. This CDR3 has 13 residues. Per germline, CDR1 MDHEN and CDR2 SYDVKM. Notes on the study in general: Testing in vitro showed a few CMV-associated chains specific for CMV antigens. The classifier reportedly diagnosed cytomegalovirus status with high sensitivity and specificity. The study flagged about 150 TCR beta chains as cytomegalovirus-associated.

This TCR came from a man between 18 and 35 years old in good health and CMV-seropositive. The V and J genes are TRBV28 and TRBJ2-7, with no clear D. Sequencing was carried out using PBMCs. In DNA form, the CDR3 reads TGTGCCAGCAGTTTTGTCCAAACCTACGAGCAGTACTTC. The encoded protein is CASSFVQTYEQYF.